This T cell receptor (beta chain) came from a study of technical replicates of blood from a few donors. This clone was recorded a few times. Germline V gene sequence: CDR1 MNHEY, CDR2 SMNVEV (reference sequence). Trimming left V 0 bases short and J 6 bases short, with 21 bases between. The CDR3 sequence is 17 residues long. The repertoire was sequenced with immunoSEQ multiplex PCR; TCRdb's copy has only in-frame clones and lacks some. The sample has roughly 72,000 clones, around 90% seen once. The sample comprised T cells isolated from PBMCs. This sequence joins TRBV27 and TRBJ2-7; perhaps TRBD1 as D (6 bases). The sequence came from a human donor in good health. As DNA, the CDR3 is TGTGCCAGCAGTTTATCGATTACAGGGACAAGAAGTGGCGAGCAGTACTTC. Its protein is CASSLSITGTRSGEQYF.